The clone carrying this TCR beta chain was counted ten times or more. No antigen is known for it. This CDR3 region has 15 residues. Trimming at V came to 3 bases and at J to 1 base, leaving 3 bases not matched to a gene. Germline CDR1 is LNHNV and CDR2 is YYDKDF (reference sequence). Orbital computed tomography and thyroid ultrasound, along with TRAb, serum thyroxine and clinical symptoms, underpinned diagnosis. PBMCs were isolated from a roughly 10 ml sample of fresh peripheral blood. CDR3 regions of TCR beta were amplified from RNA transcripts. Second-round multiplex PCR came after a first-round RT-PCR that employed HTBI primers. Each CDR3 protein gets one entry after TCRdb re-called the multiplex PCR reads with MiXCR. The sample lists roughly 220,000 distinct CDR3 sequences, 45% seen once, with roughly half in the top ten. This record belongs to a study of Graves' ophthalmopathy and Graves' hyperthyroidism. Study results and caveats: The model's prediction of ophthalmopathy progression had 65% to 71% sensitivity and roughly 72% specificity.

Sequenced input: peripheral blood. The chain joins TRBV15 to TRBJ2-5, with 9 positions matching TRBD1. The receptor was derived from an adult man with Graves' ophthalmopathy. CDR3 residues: CATSRQQGAQETQYF. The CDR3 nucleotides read TGTGCCACCAGCAGGCAACAGGGGGCCCAAGAGACCCAGTACTTC.